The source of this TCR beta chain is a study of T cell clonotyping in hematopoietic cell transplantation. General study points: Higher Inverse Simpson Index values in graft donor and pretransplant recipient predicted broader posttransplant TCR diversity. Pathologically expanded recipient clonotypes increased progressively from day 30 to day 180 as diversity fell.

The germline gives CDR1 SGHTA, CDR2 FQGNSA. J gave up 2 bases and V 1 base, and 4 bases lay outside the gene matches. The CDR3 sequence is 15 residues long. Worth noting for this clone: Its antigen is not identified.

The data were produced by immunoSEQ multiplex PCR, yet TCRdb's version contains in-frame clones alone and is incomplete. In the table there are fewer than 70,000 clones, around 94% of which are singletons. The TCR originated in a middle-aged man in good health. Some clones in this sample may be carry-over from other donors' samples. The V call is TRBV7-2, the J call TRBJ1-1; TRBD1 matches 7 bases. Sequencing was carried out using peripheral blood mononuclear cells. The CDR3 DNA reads TGTGCCAGCAGCTTAGTGGCAGGGGGAAACACTGAAGCTTTCTTT. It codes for CASSLVAGGNTEAFF.